A selection of T cell receptor beta chains follows, all from one sample in a study of OX40 agonist ivuxolimab in advanced cancers. Method: immunoSEQ multiplex PCR; TCRdb's copy keeps in-frame clones and lacks some. The sample includes 90,000 to 150,000 clones, 80% to 90% of them seen just once. The sample consisted of CD4+ or CD8+ T cells sorted from blood, taken in a trial of the OX40 agonist ivuxolimab. The receptors originated from an adult with an advanced solid tumor such as melanoma, head and neck, liver or kidney cancer. Each CDR3 is given with its conserved first and last residue. Fields, in order: D gene, J gene, V gene, clone size, CDR3 DNA, CDR3 protein. A D gene is named only where the DNA matches it firmly. Clone size is shown for a subset of rows, as once, few, many or a class of expanded clone.

NA | TRBJ2-1 | TRBV7-9 | NA | TGTGCCAGCAGCTTAGGACAGACAGTCTACAATGAGCAGTTCTTC | CASSLGQTVYNEQFF
TRBD2 | TRBJ2-1 | TRBV7-2 | NA | TGTGCCAGCAGCTTAGCGCTAGCGGGGGGGCCCCACAATGAGCAGTTCTTC | CASSLALAGGPHNEQFF
NA | TRBJ1-2 | TRBV4-3 | NA | TGCGCCAGCAGCCAAGATGCCTTACGGAACTATGGCTACACCTTC | CASSQDALRNYGYTF
NA | TRBJ2-7 | TRBV15 | NA | TGTGCCACCAGCAGAGATCAAAGGTATGAGCAGTACTTC | CATSRDQRYEQYF
NA | TRBJ2-7 | TRBV19 | NA | TGTGCCAGTAGTATTCAAGGAACAGTGAGTCCCTACGAGCAGTACTTC | CASSIQGTVSPYEQYF
NA | TRBJ2-2 | TRBV27 | NA | TGTGCCAGCAGTTCCACCACAGGGCTACCGAACACCGGGGAGCTGTTTTTT | CASSSTTGLPNTGELFF
NA | TRBJ2-3 | TRBV7-9 | NA | TGTGCCAGCAGCTATGGGAGCACAGATACGCAGTATTTT | CASSYGSTDTQYF
TRBD2 | TRBJ2-1 | TRBV5-4 | NA | TGTGCCAGCAGCTTGGGCGGCGGGGGGTATAGCAATGAGCAGTTCTTC | CASSLGGGGYSNEQFF
NA | TRBJ1-5 | TRBV19 | NA | TGTGCCAGTATAAGGGGCCGTGGGGGAAATCAGCCCCAGCATTTT | CASIRGRGGNQPQHF
NA | TRBJ2-2 | TRBV7-7 | NA | TGTGCCAGCAGCTTAGAGGCGTCCGGGGAGCTGTTTTTT | CASSLEASGELFF
NA | TRBJ1-1 | TRBV18 | NA | TGTGCCAGCTCACCACCGCTTCGAGGCACTGAAGCTTTCTTT | CASSPPLRGTEAFF
NA | TRBJ1-6 | TRBV7-9 | once | TGTGCCAGCAGCTTAGCCGAGGGCCTTCTGTATAATTCACCCCTCCACTTT | CASSLAEGLLYNSPLHF
NA | TRBJ2-1 | TRBV28 | NA | TGTGCCAGCAGTGCGGGACTCTCGGAGCAGTTCTTC | CASSAGLSEQFF
TRBD1 | TRBJ1-6 | TRBV6-6 | NA | TGTGCCAGCAGTTACCACCTTCCAGGGGGCATAGCCCTCCACTTT | CASSYHLPGGIALHF
NA | TRBJ1-5 | TRBV6-1 | NA | TGTGCCGGTTCCACAGGGACCGAAGCCCAGCATTTT | CAGSTGTEAQHF
TRBD1 | TRBJ2-7 | TRBV28 | NA | TGTGCCAGCAGTGGGGGGGACAGGGCGTTCCTTCCTTACGAGCAGTACTTC | CASSGGDRAFLPYEQYF
NA | TRBJ1-2 | TRBV6-5 | NA | TGTGCCAGCACCCAAGGGGCAGGGGCTAACTATGGCTACACCTTC | CASTQGAGANYGYTF
NA | TRBJ1-1 | TRBV7-6 | NA | TGTGCCAGCAGCTCACGTGGTTCTGAAGCTTTCTTT | CASSSRGSEAFF
NA | TRBJ2-2 | TRBV6-5 | NA | TGTGCCACTCGGGCAGGGGCCCCTCCCGGGGAGCTGTTTTTT | CATRAGAPPGELFF
NA | TRBJ1-5 | TRBV29-1 | NA | TGCAGCGCAATACAGGGCTCTAATCAGCCCCAGCATTTT | CSAIQGSNQPQHF
NA | TRBJ2-1 | TRBV7-3 | NA | TGTGCCAGCAGTACATCCCCGGGGGGCGAGCAGTTCTTC | CASSTSPGGEQFF
NA | TRBJ1-4 | TRBV18 | NA | TGTGCCAGCTCACCTTTCGACCGCCTGGGGGAAAAACTGTTTTTT | CASSPFDRLGEKLFF